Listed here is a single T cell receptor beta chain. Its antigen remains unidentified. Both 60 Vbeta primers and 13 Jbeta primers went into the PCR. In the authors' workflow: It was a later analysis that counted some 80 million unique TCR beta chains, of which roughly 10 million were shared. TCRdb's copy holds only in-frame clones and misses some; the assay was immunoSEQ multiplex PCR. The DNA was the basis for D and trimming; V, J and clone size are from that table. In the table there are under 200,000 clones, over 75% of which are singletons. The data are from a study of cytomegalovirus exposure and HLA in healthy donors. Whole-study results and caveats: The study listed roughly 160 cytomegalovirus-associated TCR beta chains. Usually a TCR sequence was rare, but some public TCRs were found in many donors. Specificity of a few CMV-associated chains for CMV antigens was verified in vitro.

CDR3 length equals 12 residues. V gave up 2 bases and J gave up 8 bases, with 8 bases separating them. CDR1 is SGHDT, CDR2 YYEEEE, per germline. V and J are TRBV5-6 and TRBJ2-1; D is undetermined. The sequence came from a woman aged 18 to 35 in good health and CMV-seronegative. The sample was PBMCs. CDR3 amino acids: CASSFGRDEQFF. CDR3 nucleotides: TGTGCCAGCAGCTTCGGTCGGGATGAGCAGTTCTTC.